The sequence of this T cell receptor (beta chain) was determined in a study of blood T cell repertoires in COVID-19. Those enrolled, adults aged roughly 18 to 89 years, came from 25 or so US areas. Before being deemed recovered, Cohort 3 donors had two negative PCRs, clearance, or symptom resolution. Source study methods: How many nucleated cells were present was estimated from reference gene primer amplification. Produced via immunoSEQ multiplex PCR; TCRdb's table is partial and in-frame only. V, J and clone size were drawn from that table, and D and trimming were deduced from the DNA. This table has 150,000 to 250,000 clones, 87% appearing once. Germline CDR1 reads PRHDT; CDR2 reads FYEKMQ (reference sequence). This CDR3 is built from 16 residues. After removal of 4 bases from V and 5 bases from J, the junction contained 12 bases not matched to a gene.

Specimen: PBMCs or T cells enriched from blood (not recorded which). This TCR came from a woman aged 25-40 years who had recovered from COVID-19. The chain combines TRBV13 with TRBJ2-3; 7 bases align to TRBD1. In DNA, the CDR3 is TGTGCCAGCAGCTCCGGGACAGACACCTTCGGAGATACGCAGTATTTT. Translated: CASSSGTDTFGDTQYF.